Shown below are 7 T cell receptor beta chains from a single sample sequenced in a study of T cell repertoires in cytomegalovirus infection. These TCRs' antigens remain unknown. TCRdb re-called the reads with MiXCR, one entry per CDR3 protein. The sample records 200,000 to 250,000 distinct CDR3 sequences, around 40% being singletons. The source was CD8+ T cells from cultured PBMCs, collected from culture after CMV antigen stimulation. The receptor source for this set is a human donor in good health (CMV status not recorded). Some clones in this sample may be carry-over from other donors' samples.

As concerns this clonotype: This may come from a read error, since a much larger clone is one base off. This chain connects TRBV7-2 to TRBJ2-1; perhaps TRBD1 as D (6 bases). The CDR3 runs 15 residues. Germline assignment: CDR1 SGHTA and CDR2 FQGNSA. V dropped 5 bases and J dropped 8 bases, with 19 bases sitting between them. CDR3 protein: CASSPVLRQADEQFF. The CDR3 bases are TGTGCCAGCAGCCCAGTATTACGACAGGCCGATGAGCAGTTCTTC.

This rearrangement joins TRBV7-9 to TRBJ1-5, with TRBD1 as a possible D gene (6 bases). CDR3 length: 16 residues. Germline assignment: CDR1 SEHNR and CDR2 FQNEAQ (reference sequence). V gave up 5 bases and J gave up 0 bases, with 14 bases separating them. DNA of the CDR3: TGTGCCAGCAGCGCTACCGGGGGCTCTAGCAATCAGCCCCAGCATTTT. It codes for CASSATGGSSNQPQHF.

The V and J genes are TRBV7-9 and TRBJ2-7, with D hard to call. Between the trimmed V and J ends, which lost 6 bases and 4 bases, there was a span of 7 bases. The CDR3 is 11 residues long. Germline V gene sequence: CDR1 SEHNR, CDR2 FQNEAQ (reference sequence). CDR3 DNA sequence: TGTGCCAGCAGAAAGGGTTACGAGCAGTACTTC. Translation gives CASRKGYEQYF.

The chain couples TRBV6-6 to TRBJ2-3, with 9 bases fitting TRBD2. The V gene end was trimmed by 8 bases and the J gene end by 0 bases; junction bases not matched to a gene: 12. The CDR3 spans 17 residues. Germline V CDR1 and CDR2: MNHNY, SVGAGI (reference sequence). CDR3 region: CASPPRGGGASTDTQYF. CDR3 DNA sequence: TGTGCCAGCCCCCCGAGGGGCGGGGGGGCCAGCACAGATACGCAGTATTTT.

The J gene is TRBJ2-1, the V gene TRBV27; possibly TRBD2 for D (5 bases). Deletions cut 7 bases from V and 4 bases from J, with 20 bases between. The V gene's germline CDR1 is MNHEY and CDR2 SMNVEV (reference sequence). The CDR3 sequence is 16 residues long. The CDR3 region has the DNA TGTGCCAGCACTAAATCGTGGAGGCATGCTTACAATGAGCAGTTCTTC. This gives the protein CASTKSWRHAYNEQFF.

The J gene is TRBJ2-7, the V gene TRBV19; no definite D call. Germline V lookup: CDR1 LNHDA, CDR2 SQIVND (reference sequence). This CDR3 comprises 11 residues. Trimming took off 7 bases at V and 4 bases at J, with 8 bases between the two ends. CDR3 amino acids: CASKGEYEQYF. The CDR3 region has the DNA TGTGCCAGTAAAGGAGAATACGAGCAGTACTTC.

The J gene is TRBJ2-5, the V gene TRBV7-2; 12 nucleotides line up with TRBD2. The V gene end was trimmed by 0 bases and the J gene end by 4 bases; junction bases not matched to a gene: 9. Germline V gene lookup returns CDR1 SGHTA and CDR2 FQGNSA. The CDR3 covers 18 residues. Here the CDR3 reads CASSLAGLAGGLVETQYF. The CDR3 DNA is TGTGCCAGCAGCTTAGCGGGGCTAGCGGGAGGGCTGGTAGAGACCCAGTACTTC.